One and the same sample provided the 25 T cell receptor beta chains below, sequenced in a study of spatial heterogeneity in lung cancer. Time point specified: sample taken at primary tumor resection. Whole RNA, isolated from tumor, nontumor lung or frozen PBMC, was sequenced without prior sorting. TCRdb re-analysed the 5' RACE reads in MiXCR, keeping a single row per CDR3 protein. The sample gives about 50,000 distinct CDR3 sequences, 7.5% to 8% of which show up once; approximately 13% is in the top ten. The sample in question was PBMCs, obtained at surgery. The receptor set was obtained from a female donor with early-stage non-small cell lung cancer.

This clonotype showed up many times. This chain uses TRBV6-6 with TRBJ1-4; TRBD1 is a possible D gene (5 bases). With 2 bases removed from V and 3 bases from J, the gap between germline ends came to 10 bases. The CDR3 consists of 15 residues. Germline values: CDR1 MNHNY, CDR2 SVGAGI (reference sequence). The CDR3 region is CASSYGGLANEKLFF. The CDR3, as DNA: TGTGCCAGCAGTTACGGGGGGTTGGCTAATGAAAAACTGTTTTTT.

This chain joins TRBV6-5 and TRBJ2-7; TRBD2 aligns across 13 bases. CDR3 size: 17 residues. CDR1 is MNHEY and CDR2 is SVGAGI in the germline V gene. Germline trimming cut 6 bases from V and 5 bases from J; bases unmatched to any gene: 13. This CDR3 reads CASSPHTSGGAVHEQYF. The CDR3 DNA is TGTGCCAGCAGCCCTCACACTAGCGGGGGGGCCGTTCACGAGCAGTACTTC.

This clonotype was detected a few times. This chain links TRBV18 with TRBJ1-5; the D is unclear. CDR1 is KGHSH, CDR2 LQKENI, per germline. The CDR3 is 16 residues long. The V and J ends lost 1 base and 0 bases respectively, with 10 bases between them. The CDR3 reads CASSPLTVNSNQPQHF. The CDR3 DNA reads TGTGCCAGCTCACCACTCACAGTCAATAGCAATCAGCCCCAGCATTTT.

V is TRBV4-3 and J is TRBJ1-2; 7 bases match TRBD1. The V segment lost 3 bases and the J segment 5 bases; nucleotides outside the gene matches: 3. Germline assignment: CDR1 LGHNA and CDR2 YSLEER. The CDR3 loop spans 13 amino acids. DNA for the CDR3: TGCGCCAGCAGCCAGTCACAGGGGTATGGCTACACCTTC. This gives the protein CASSQSQGYGYTF.

The chain is built from TRBV12-3 or TRBV12-4 and TRBJ2-6; D is tentatively TRBD1 or TRBD2 (6 bases each). This CDR3 is built from 18 residues. Trimming left V 4 bases short and J 0 bases short, with 16 bases between. The CDR3 nucleotides are TGTGCCAGCAGTTGGTCGGGGGCCTCTTTCTCTGGGGCCAACGTCCTGACTTTC. It is translated as CASSWSGASFSGANVLTF.

This clonotype was observed many times. The V gene is TRBV6-1, the J gene TRBJ2-7; TRBD2 agrees at 10 bases. The CDR3 is 15 residues long. V shed 1 base, J shed 3 bases, and the junction held 3 bases outside the gene matches. Germline-derived CDR1 and CDR2 are MNHNS and SASEGT. The CDR3 loop is CASSEGTSGNYEQYF. DNA of the CDR3: TGTGCCAGCAGTGAAGGGACTAGCGGCAACTACGAGCAGTACTTC.

This clonotype appeared many times. The V and J genes are TRBV7-9 and TRBJ2-2, with 10 bases that match TRBD2. The CDR3 runs 16 residues. The J segment lost 5 bases and the V segment lost 4 bases, leaving 7 bases of the junction unmatched. Germline CDR1 SEHNR, CDR2 FQNEAQ (reference sequence). This chain's CDR3 is CASSYRGLAWTGELFF. CDR3 sequence (DNA): TGTGCCAGCAGCTACCGGGGACTAGCGTGGACCGGGGAGCTGTTTTTT.

The chain carries TRBV7-2 and TRBJ2-3; no reliable D call. In germline, CDR1 is SGHTA, CDR2 FQGNSA. The V end lost 4 bases, the J end lost 11 bases, and 16 bases lay between the germline ends. This CDR3 region has 13 residues. The DNA of the CDR3 is TGTGCCAGCAGCTCCACCGGCCCAGCGAGGCAGTATTTT. Amino acid sequence: CASSSTGPARQYF.

This clonotype has just a few counts. The rearrangement links TRBV28 to TRBJ2-7; D uncertain. V was pared by 7 bases and J by 6 bases, with 16 bases between. The CDR3 extends over 13 amino acids. Germline V gene sequence: CDR1 MDHEN, CDR2 SYDVKM. CDR3 coding DNA: TGTGCCAGCAAGACCGGGTCTCTCGCCGAGCAGTACTTC. This translates into CASKTGSLAEQYF.

Note on this clonotype: This clone may be a read error of a much larger clone one base away. This sequence joins TRBV30 and TRBJ2-7; D ambiguous. V was shortened by 1 base and J by 5 bases, with 6 bases between the two germline ends. CDR1 and CDR2 from the germline V gene are GTSNPN and SVGIG (reference sequence). The CDR3 runs to 11 residues. CDR3 sequence: CAWSAQDEQYF. The CDR3 DNA follows: TGTGCCTGGAGTGCGCAGGACGAGCAGTACTTC.

The CDR3 spells CASSLRGADSPLHF. The CDR3 nucleotides are TGTGCCAGCAGTCTCAGGGGTGCTGATTCACCCCTCCACTTT. This chain uses TRBV6-5 with TRBJ1-6; D possibly corresponds to TRBD1 (6 bases). The CDR3 is made up of 14 amino acids. Germline V gene data show CDR1 as MNHEY and CDR2 as SVGAGI. The germline V and J ends were trimmed by 5 bases and 8 bases, with 13 bases remaining between them.

A few counts support this clonotype. The chain is built from TRBV12-3 or TRBV12-4 and TRBJ1-2; D not resolved. Between the trimmed V and J ends, which lost 4 bases and 4 bases, there was a span of 10 bases. The CDR3 spans 13 residues. CDR3 in amino acids: CASSSDGLYGYTF. The CDR3 DNA follows: TGTGCCAGCAGTTCGGACGGACTCTATGGCTACACCTTC.

This clonotype has ten or more counts. This chain joins TRBV5-4 and TRBJ2-2, with 9 nucleotides matching TRBD1. V shed 4 bases, J shed 3 bases, and the junction held 4 bases outside the gene matches. The CDR3 consists of 15 residues. The V gene's germline CDR1 is SGHNT and CDR2 YYREEE (reference sequence). CDR3 amino acids: CASSQQGAYTGELFF. In DNA form, the CDR3 reads TGTGCCAGCAGCCAACAGGGGGCGTACACCGGGGAGCTGTTTTTT.

There are a few counts of this clonotype. This chain links TRBV7-2 with TRBJ2-7; 14 nucleotides align to TRBD2. The CDR3 contains 15 residues. With V trimmed by 5 bases and J by 2 bases, 2 bases remained unmatched. CDR1 SGHTA and CDR2 FQGNSA come from the germline V gene. The CDR3 coding sequence is TGTGCCAGCAGCAAGACTAGCGGGGGGGCCTACGAGCAGTACTTC. It is translated as CASSKTSGGAYEQYF.

This clonotype was seen at least ten times. The V call is TRBV6-4, the J call TRBJ1-1; weak D call: TRBD1 (5 bases). This CDR3 region has 13 residues. V was shortened by 3 bases and J by 7 bases, with 12 bases between the two germline ends. Germline V gene data show CDR1 as MRHNA and CDR2 as SNTAGT. The CDR3 here is CASSESGVGEAFF. CDR3 bases: TGTGCCAGCAGTGAATCGGGGGTGGGTGAAGCTTTCTTT.

This clonotype was counted between two and nine times. The chain combines TRBV27 with TRBJ1-6; D unclear. Trimming left V 3 bases short and J 6 bases short, with 9 bases between. Germline CDR1 and CDR2: MNHEY and SMNVEV (reference sequence). The CDR3 consists of 14 residues. For the CDR3, the DNA is TGTGCCAGCAGTTTCCGTAACCCTAATTCACCCCTCCACTTT. Translating it yields CASSFRNPNSPLHF.

This clonotype occurred a few times. The gene calls are TRBV7-2 and TRBJ1-4; no clear D gene. The length of the CDR3 is 13 residues. Trimming cost V 4 bases and J 4 bases, with 7 bases left between them. Germline CDR1 SGHTA, CDR2 FQGNSA. CDR3 coding DNA: TGTGCCAGCAGCTCAAGCATTAATGAAAAACTGTTTTTT. This codes for CASSSSINEKLFF.

V usage is TRBV28 and J usage is TRBJ2-5, with D tentatively TRBD1 (5 bases). Trimming pared 2 bases from V and 3 bases from J, leaving 16 bases between. The CDR3 is 16 residues long. CDR1 and CDR2 (germline): MDHEN, SYDVKM. Here the CDR3 reads CASSLSPREGEETQYF. The CDR3 nucleotides are TGTGCCAGCAGTTTAAGTCCCAGGGAAGGGGAAGAGACCCAGTACTTC.

This clonotype ranks as large. The chain joins TRBV12-3 or TRBV12-4 to TRBJ2-7, with D possibly TRBD1 on 6 matching bases. V was trimmed by 2 bases and J by 2 bases, leaving 13 bases between them. The length of the CDR3 is 15 residues. In DNA, the CDR3 is TGTGCCAGCAGTTTAACAGGGAACCCGACCTACGAGCAGTACTTC. Translation gives CASSLTGNPTYEQYF.

The sample holds a few counts of this clonotype. The CDR3 is CASSRMNTEAFF. The CDR3 region has the DNA TGTGCCAGCAGCAGAATGAACACTGAAGCTTTCTTT. This rearrangement joins TRBV5-6 to TRBJ1-1; D remains unclear. The CDR3 has 12 residues. Germline assignment: CDR1 SGHDT and CDR2 YYEEEE. Trimming shortened V by 4 bases and J by 0 bases, and 4 bases separated the two germline ends. The full variable domain, rest sourced from reference TRBV5-6 and TRBJ1-1, is DAGVTQSPTHLIKTRGQQVTLRCSPKSGHDTVSWYQQALGQGPQFIFQYYEEEERQRGNFPDRFSGHQFPNYSSELNVNALLLGDSALYLCASSRMNTEAFFGQGTRLTVV.

In this sample, this clonotype turned up many times. The genes are TRBV14 and TRBJ1-4; D uncertain. Trimming left V 4 bases short and J 5 bases short, with 11 bases between. In germline, CDR1 is SGHDN, CDR2 FVKESK. The length of the CDR3 is 14 residues. Written as DNA, the CDR3 is TGTGCCAGCAGCCGTCTTAGAGCAAATGAAAAACTGTTTTTT. Translated: CASSRLRANEKLFF.

This clonotype was counted only a few times. The chain joins TRBV5-1 to TRBJ1-1, with a weak D call TRBD1 (5 bases). CDR1 and CDR2 from the germline V gene are SGHRS and YFSETQ. This CDR3 has 16 residues. The V end was cut by 0 bases, the J end by 0 bases, with 12 bases between. The chain's CDR3 is CASSLEWGTMNTEAFF. The CDR3 nucleotides read TGCGCCAGCAGCTTGGAATGGGGGACGATGAACACTGAAGCTTTCTTT.

The table lists this clonotype with many counts. V gene TRBV3-1 combines with J gene TRBJ1-2; D not resolved. CDR3 length: 13 amino acids. Germline V gene sequence: CDR1 LGHDT, CDR2 YNNKEL (reference sequence). Trimming removed 1 base at V and 1 base at J, with 4 bases between. The CDR3 here is CASSQALNYGYTF. DNA of the CDR3: TGTGCCAGCAGCCAAGCCCTTAACTATGGCTACACCTTC.

Many counts were recorded for this clonotype. Here the CDR3 DNA reads TGTGCCAGCAGCCAAGATCGGGACAGGGGGCCTGCTAATGAAAAACTGTTTTTT. Translated, it gives CASSQDRDRGPANEKLFF. The rearrangement uses TRBV4-2 and TRBJ1-4, with TRBD1 matching 12 bases. The CDR3 loop spans 18 amino acids. V lost 0 bases to trimming and J lost 3 bases; unmatched junction nucleotides: 5. Germline V gives CDR1 LGHNA, CDR2 YNFKEQ.

This clonotype was seen more than once but under ten times. V and J are TRBV7-9 and TRBJ2-7, with 9 bases that match TRBD1. V shed 3 bases and J 7 bases; nucleotides not matched to a gene: 7. The CDR3 loop spans 14 amino acids. Per germline, CDR1 SEHNR and CDR2 FQNEAQ (reference sequence). CDR3 nucleotides: TGTGCCAGCAGCTTTGGACAGGGGATAAGTGAGCAGTACTTC. Translating gives CASSFGQGISEQYF.